Below, 21 T cell receptor beta chains from the same sample are listed, as sequenced in a study of blood T cells in healthy people across ages. Alongside a J-beta primer mix, a sample-barcoded 5' primer served in a second PCR lasting roughly 7 to 12 cycles. MiXCR was run by TCRdb on the 5' RACE reads, yielding one entry per CDR3 protein. This sample yields roughly 1,700,000 distinct CDR3 sequences, of which 28% are seen a single time; 7.7% belongs to the top ten. The sequenced material came from blood. These receptors came from a woman aged 25 to 45 in good health.

As regards this clonotype: Just one base apart from a much larger clone, this may be a read error. The chain is built from TRBV6-6 and TRBJ2-1; 16 nucleotides match TRBD2. Trimming at V came to 4 bases and at J to 14 bases, leaving 8 bases not matched to a gene. In germline, CDR1 is MNHNY, CDR2 SVGAGI (reference sequence). The length of the CDR3 is 15 residues. The CDR3 sequence: CASSCTGLAGGNEFF. In DNA, the CDR3 is TGTGCCAGCAGTTGCACGGGACTAGCGGGAGGGAATGAGTTCTTC.

With respect to this clonotype: This may arise from a read error, as a much more abundant clone is one base away. V gene TRBV6-2 or TRBV6-3 combines with J gene TRBJ2-7; tentative D call: TRBD1 (6 bases). From germline, CDR1 is MNHEY and CDR2 SVGEGT. This CDR3 spans 14 amino acids. The CDR3 nucleotides are TGTGCCGGCAGGGACACTTTGCCCTCCTACGAGCAGTACTTC. Protein: CAGRDTLPSYEQYF.

This clonotype was seen repeatedly, ten times or more. The V call is TRBV6-4, the J call TRBJ2-1; D is undetermined. The germline CDR1 and CDR2 sequences are MRHNA and SNTAGT. V lost 5 bases to trimming and J lost 3 bases, with 11 bases between them. The CDR3 consists of 14 residues. The CDR3: CASSREWGYNEQFF. CDR3 bases: TGTGCCAGCAGTAGAGAGTGGGGCTACAATGAGCAGTTCTTC.

V is TRBV7-8 and J is TRBJ1-2; D is perhaps TRBD1 (6 bases). The V end lost 4 bases, the J end lost 6 bases, and 24 bases lay between the germline ends. CDR1 and CDR2 (germline): SGHVS, FQNEAQ. CDR3 length: 17 residues. CDR3 loop: CASSYRGALNPTHGYTF. As DNA, the CDR3 is TGTGCCAGCAGCTATAGGGGGGCACTGAACCCTACCCATGGCTACACCTTC.

To note about this clonotype: A much larger clone is a single base away; this may be a read error. The V and J genes are TRBV29-1 and TRBJ1-1; a possible D gene is TRBD1 (6 bases). CDR3 length: 12 amino acids. CDR1 is SQVTM and CDR2 is ANQGSEA in the germline V gene. CDR3 nucleotide sequence: TGCGGCGTAAAGCAGGGGTCCACTGAAGCTTTCTTT. This encodes CGVKQGSTEAFF.

V is TRBV7-2 and J is TRBJ2-3; no definite D call. This CDR3 is 16 amino acids long. Germline CDR1 SGHTA, CDR2 FQGNSA. The V end was cut by 3 bases, the J end by 6 bases, with 19 bases between. CDR3 region: CASSLTGRATSDTQYF. DNA of the CDR3: TGTGCCAGCAGCTTGACCGGTAGGGCAACTTCTGATACGCAGTATTTT.

A few counts support this clonotype. The rearrangement links TRBV7-3 to TRBJ1-3, with a possible D match to TRBD1 (6 bases). In germline, CDR1 is SGHTA, CDR2 FQGTGA. This CDR3 region has 15 residues. Trimming took 0 bases from V and 4 from J, leaving 10 bases between them. The CDR3 DNA follows: TGTGCCAGCAGCTTAACAGGGGGTGGAGGAAACACCATATATTTT. It codes for CASSLTGGGGNTIYF.

This clonotype was counted between two and nine times. V and J are TRBV19 and TRBJ2-1; D perhaps matches TRBD1 (5 bases). Per the germline V gene, CDR1 is LNHDA and CDR2 is SQIVND (reference sequence). The CDR3 sequence is 16 residues long. V was cut by 5 bases and J by 4 bases, with 18 bases left in between. In DNA, the CDR3 is TGTGCCAGTAGTGAAGACAGCCGGATCATGTACAATGAGCAGTTCTTC. It specifies CASSEDSRIMYNEQFF.

This rearrangement joins TRBV7-2 to TRBJ1-4; D ambiguous. The V end lost 4 bases, the J end lost 10 bases, and 16 bases lay between the germline ends. Germline V gene sequence: CDR1 SGHTA, CDR2 FQGNSA. This CDR3 is built from 14 residues. The CDR3 loop is CASSSAGESVKLFF. CDR3 in DNA: TGTGCCAGCAGCTCCGCGGGAGAGAGCGTAAAACTGTTTTTT.

In regard to this clonotype: Given a much more abundant clone one base away, this may be a read error. The chain has TRBV7-9 and TRBJ2-1, with TRBD2 matching over 8 bases. CDR1 and CDR2 (germline): SEHNR, FQNEAQ (reference sequence). Trimming removed 0 bases from V and 12 bases from J; junction bases left unmatched: 10. The CDR3 covers 15 residues. CDR3 region: CASSLARGALDGQFF. For the CDR3, the DNA is TGTGCCAGCAGCTTAGCGCGGGGGGCCTTGGATGGGCAGTTCTTC.

This clonotype was observed many times. This rearrangement joins TRBV5-1 to TRBJ1-2; perhaps TRBD1 as D (6 bases). Per germline, CDR1 SGHRS and CDR2 YFSETQ. Trimming cost V 2 bases and J 4 bases, with 12 bases left between them. The CDR3 is 14 residues long. CDR3 residues: CASSFGRGGYGYTF. The CDR3 DNA is TGCGCCAGCAGCTTCGGGCGAGGGGGCTATGGCTACACCTTC. The full variable domain, its missing parts supplied by reference TRBV5-1 and TRBJ1-2, is KAGVTQTPRYLIKTRGQQVTLSCSPISGHRSVSWYQQTPGQGLQFLFEYFSETQRNKGNFPGRFSGRQFSNSRSEMNVSTLELGDSALYLCASSFGRGGYGYTFGSGTRLTVV.

This sequence joins TRBV9 and TRBJ1-6; no clear D gene. Trimming took off 2 bases at V and 6 bases at J, with 9 bases between the two ends. This CDR3 contains 14 residues. The germline V gene has CDR1 SGDLS and CDR2 YYNGEE. The CDR3, as DNA: TGTGCCAGCAGCGTCGGCAGCTTTAATTCACCCCTCCACTTT. Protein sequence: CASSVGSFNSPLHF.

Details on this clonotype: This may arise from a read error, as a much more abundant clone is one base away. V is TRBV5-1 and J is TRBJ2-1; 9 bases line up with TRBD1. V trimming: 5 bases; J trimming: 5 bases; junction bases outside the gene matches: 8. Germline lookup yields CDR1 SGHRS and CDR2 YFSETQ. The CDR3 sequence is 15 residues long. The CDR3 nucleotides are TGCGCCAGCAGGGATCCGGGACAGGGACACAATGAGCAGTTCTTC. Translation: CASRDPGQGHNEQFF.

This clonotype was seen ten or more times. The chain employs TRBV10-3 and TRBJ2-3, with D possibly matching TRBD2 (5 bases). The CDR3 is made up of 14 amino acids. V lost 6 bases to trimming and J lost 2 bases, with 12 bases between them. Germline V gene data show CDR1 as ENHRY and CDR2 as SYGVKD. The CDR3 is CAISNGLTTDTQYF. The CDR3 DNA follows: TGTGCCATCAGCAATGGACTTACCACAGATACGCAGTATTTT.

The chain carries TRBV7-9 and TRBJ2-5; 7 bases are shared with TRBD2. Germline lookup yields CDR1 SEHNR and CDR2 FQNEAQ (reference sequence). The V segment lost 2 bases and the J segment 5 bases; nucleotides outside the gene matches: 11. The CDR3 covers 16 residues. CDR3 DNA: TGTGCCAGCAGCTTATATTGGGTGCGAGCGGGGGAGACCCAGTACTTC. Translated: CASSLYWVRAGETQYF.

The chain joins TRBV5-1 to TRBJ1-1; D remains unclear. Germline CDR1 is SGHRS and CDR2 is YFSETQ. The V gene lost 0 bases and the J gene lost 4 bases, with 10 bases spanning the gap. The length of the CDR3 is 14 residues. The CDR3 nucleotides are TGCGCCAGCAGCTTGGCCGTCTCCTCCACTGAAGCTTTCTTT. Translation: CASSLAVSSTEAFF.

The chain employs TRBV21-1 and TRBJ1-2; TRBD1 reflects the table's D call only, with no check against the DNA. TRBV21-1 is described as a pseudogene. This CDR3 contains 14 residues. DNA for the CDR3: TGTGCCAGCAGCCCACTACAGGCCTATATGGCTACACCCTTC. This translates into CASSPLQAYMATPF.

This clonotype was found many times. This chain connects TRBV7-9 to TRBJ1-5; a possible D gene is TRBD1 (5 bases). The length of the CDR3 is 13 residues. Germline CDR1 reads SEHNR; CDR2 reads FQNEAQ (reference sequence). V dropped 6 bases and J dropped 5 bases, with 11 bases sitting between them. The CDR3: CASSSGGDQPQHF. In nucleotides, the CDR3 is TGTGCCAGCAGTTCCGGGGGGGATCAGCCCCAGCATTTT.

The chain couples TRBV4-3 to TRBJ1-2, with 7 bases aligning to TRBD1. Per germline, CDR1 LGHNA and CDR2 YSLEER. The junction had 2 bases not matched to a gene; V was cut back by 1 base and J by 0 bases. This CDR3 is 15 amino acids long. CDR3 sequence: CASSQVTGTNYGYTF. DNA for the CDR3: TGCGCCAGCAGCCAAGTGACAGGGACTAACTATGGCTACACCTTC.

This clonotype was counted between two and nine times. The chain uses TRBV2 and TRBJ2-1; TRBD1 matches at 7 bases. The ends lost 6 bases at V and 3 bases at J; junction bases unmatched: 11. The CDR3 consists of 16 residues. CDR1 is SNHLY, CDR2 FYNNEI, per germline. The CDR3 coding sequence is TGTGCCAGCAGGGACGGACAGGTGACCTTCTACAATGAGCAGTTCTTC. Protein product: CASRDGQVTFYNEQFF.

This clonotype occurred many times. The chain couples TRBV6-6 to TRBJ2-7, with TRBD2 as a possible D gene (5 bases). Per the germline V gene, CDR1 is MNHNY and CDR2 is SVGAGI (reference sequence). Trimming pared 4 bases from V and 12 bases from J, leaving 13 bases between. The CDR3 extends over 11 amino acids. CDR3 sequence reads: CASSLGLTGYF. CDR3 nucleotides: TGTGCCAGCAGTTTAGGACTTACGGGGTACTTC.